These 4 T cell receptor beta chains were sequenced from one sample in a study of response to subunit inactivated influenza vaccine. A single record per CDR3 protein comes from TCRdb applying MiXCR to the RT-PCR reads. Here the sample spans 500,000 or so distinct CDR3 sequences, roughly 11% being singletons. Sequenced here: PBMCs from blood, sampled roughly 45 days after vaccination. These receptors came from a man aged 50 or older who received an inactivated influenza vaccine.

This clonotype occurred a few times. The chain combines TRBV11-2 with TRBJ1-2; 9 positions agree with TRBD1. Germline lookup yields CDR1 SGHAT and CDR2 FQNNGV. The junction had 5 bases not matched to a gene; V was cut back by 1 base and J by 8 bases. The CDR3 covers 14 residues. The CDR3 loop is CASSLVGDRDGYTF. In DNA form, the CDR3 reads TGTGCCAGCAGCTTAGTGGGGGACAGGGACGGCTACACCTTC.

Ten or more counts support this clonotype. This sequence joins TRBV6-5 and TRBJ1-5; the D gene is possibly TRBD1 (6 bases). The V and J ends lost 2 bases and 3 bases respectively, with 11 bases between them. This CDR3 spans 15 amino acids. The germline V gene has CDR1 MNHEY and CDR2 SVGAGI. The CDR3 region has the DNA TGTGCCAGCAGTTACGAGGCAGGGGTCAATCAGCCCCAGCATTTT. Translated, it gives CASSYEAGVNQPQHF.

This clonotype was counted between two and nine times. The gene calls are TRBV6-1 and TRBJ2-5, with a weak D call TRBD1 (6 bases). Trimming removed 6 bases from V and 2 bases from J, with 16 bases in between. CDR1 and CDR2 (germline): MNHNS, SASEGT. This CDR3 spans 15 amino acids. As DNA, the CDR3 is TGTGCCAGCAGCCGCCCGGGACACCTTCAAGAGACCCAGTACTTC. This translates into CASSRPGHLQETQYF.

The sample holds many counts of this clonotype. V and J are TRBV12-3 or TRBV12-4 and TRBJ1-5; 11 bases map to TRBD1. Trimming took 3 bases from V and 1 from J; bases not matched to a gene: 2. The CDR3 is made up of 16 amino acids. CDR3 sequence (DNA): TGTGCCAGCAGTTTGGGACAGGGGGGGAGCAATCAGCCCCAGCATTTT. It specifies CASSLGQGGSNQPQHF.